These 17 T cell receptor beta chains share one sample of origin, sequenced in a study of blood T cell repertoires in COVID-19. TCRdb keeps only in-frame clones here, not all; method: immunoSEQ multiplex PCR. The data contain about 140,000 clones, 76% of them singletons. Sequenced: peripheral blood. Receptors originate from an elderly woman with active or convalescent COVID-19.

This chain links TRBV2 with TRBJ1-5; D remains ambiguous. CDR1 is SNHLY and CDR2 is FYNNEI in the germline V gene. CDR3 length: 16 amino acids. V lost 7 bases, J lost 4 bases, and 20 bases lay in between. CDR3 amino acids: CASTINTRGSNQPQHF. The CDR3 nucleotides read TGTGCCAGCACCATAAACACGAGAGGGTCTAATCAGCCCCAGCATTTT.

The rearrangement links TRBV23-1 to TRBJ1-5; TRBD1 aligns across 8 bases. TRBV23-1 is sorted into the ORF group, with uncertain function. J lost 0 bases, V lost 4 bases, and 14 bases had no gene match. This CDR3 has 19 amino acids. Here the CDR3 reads CASSPSGTGEPYSNQPQHF. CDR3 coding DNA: TGCGCCAGCAGTCCGTCTGGGACAGGTGAACCCTATAGCAATCAGCCCCAGCATTTT.

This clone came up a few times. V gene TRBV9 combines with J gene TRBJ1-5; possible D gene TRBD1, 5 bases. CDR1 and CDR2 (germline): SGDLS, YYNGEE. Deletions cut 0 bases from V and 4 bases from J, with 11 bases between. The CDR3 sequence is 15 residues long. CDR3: CASSVADNRNQPQHF. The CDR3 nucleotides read TGTGCCAGCAGCGTAGCGGACAACAGGAATCAGCCCCAGCATTTT.

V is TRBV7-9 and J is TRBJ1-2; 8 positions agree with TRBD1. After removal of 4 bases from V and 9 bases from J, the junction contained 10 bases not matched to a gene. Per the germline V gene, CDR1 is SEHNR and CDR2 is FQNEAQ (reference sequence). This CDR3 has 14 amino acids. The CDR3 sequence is CASSSAGGTVRYTF. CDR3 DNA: TGTGCCAGCAGCTCCGCAGGGGGCACAGTTCGCTACACCTTC. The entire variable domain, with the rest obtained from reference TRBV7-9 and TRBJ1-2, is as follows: DTGVSQNPRHKITKRGQNVTFRCDPISEHNRLYWYRQTLGQGPEFLTYFQNEAQLEKSRLLSDRFSAERPKGSFSTLEIQRTEQGDSAMYLCASSSAGGTVRYTFGSGTRLTVV.

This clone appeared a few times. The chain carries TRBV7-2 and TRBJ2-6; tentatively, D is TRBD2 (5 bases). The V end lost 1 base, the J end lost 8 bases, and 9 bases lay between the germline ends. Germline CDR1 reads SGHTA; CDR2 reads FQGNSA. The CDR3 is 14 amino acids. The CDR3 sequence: CASSLGGQSNVLTF. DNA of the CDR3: TGTGCCAGCAGCTTAGGAGGGCAGTCCAACGTCCTGACTTTC.

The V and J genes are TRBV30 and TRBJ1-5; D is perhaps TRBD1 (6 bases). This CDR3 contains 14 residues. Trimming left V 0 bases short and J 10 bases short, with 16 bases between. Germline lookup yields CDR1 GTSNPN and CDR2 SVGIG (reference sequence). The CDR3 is CAWSVAGVAFPQHF. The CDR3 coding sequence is TGTGCCTGGAGTGTCGCAGGGGTGGCCTTCCCCCAGCATTTT.

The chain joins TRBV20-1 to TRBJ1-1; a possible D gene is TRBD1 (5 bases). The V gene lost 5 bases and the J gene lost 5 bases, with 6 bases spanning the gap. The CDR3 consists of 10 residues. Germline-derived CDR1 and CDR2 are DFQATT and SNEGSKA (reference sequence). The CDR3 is CSAYRTEAFF. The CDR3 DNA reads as TGCAGTGCTTACAGGACTGAAGCTTTCTTT.

The CDR3 DNA sequence: TGTGCCAGCAGCGTCCAAATGGGCCGCAAACTGACTGAAGCTTTCTTT. Translating gives CASSVQMGRKLTEAFF. This chain joins TRBV9 and TRBJ1-1; unclear D gene. The CDR3 length is 16 residues. Trimming shortened V by 2 bases and J by 5 bases, and 19 bases separated the two germline ends. From germline, CDR1 is SGDLS and CDR2 YYNGEE.

DNA of the CDR3: TGTGCCAGTAGTATAAGGAAGGGGCGGGACGTGACAGATACGCAGTATTTT. Protein product: CASSIRKGRDVTDTQYF. The genes are TRBV19 and TRBJ2-3; TRBD2 might be the D (6 bases). This CDR3 is built from 17 residues. Germline lookup yields CDR1 LNHDA and CDR2 SQIVND (reference sequence). Deletions cut 2 bases from V and 3 bases from J, with 18 bases between.

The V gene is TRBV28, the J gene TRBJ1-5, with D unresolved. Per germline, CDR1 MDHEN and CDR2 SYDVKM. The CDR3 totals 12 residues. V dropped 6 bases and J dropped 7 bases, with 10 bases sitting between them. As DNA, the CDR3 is TGTGCCAGCAGCGCATCCTACCAGCCCCAGCATTTT. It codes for CASSASYQPQHF.

In DNA form, the CDR3 reads TGTGCCAGCAGCTTCGGGACTAGCGGGGGATCCTACGAGCAGTACTTC. Protein product: CASSFGTSGGSYEQYF. The chain uses TRBV5-4 and TRBJ2-7; 14 bases fit TRBD2. V lost 2 bases and J lost 1; bases outside the gene matches: 2. The CDR3 has 16 residues. CDR1 SGHNT and CDR2 YYREEE come from the germline V gene (reference sequence).

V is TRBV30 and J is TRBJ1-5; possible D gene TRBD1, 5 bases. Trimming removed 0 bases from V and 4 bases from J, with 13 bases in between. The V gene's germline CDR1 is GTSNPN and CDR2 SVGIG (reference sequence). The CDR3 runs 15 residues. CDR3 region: CAWSVFDSRNQPQHF. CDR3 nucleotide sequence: TGTGCCTGGAGTGTTTTCGACAGTAGAAATCAGCCCCAGCATTTT.

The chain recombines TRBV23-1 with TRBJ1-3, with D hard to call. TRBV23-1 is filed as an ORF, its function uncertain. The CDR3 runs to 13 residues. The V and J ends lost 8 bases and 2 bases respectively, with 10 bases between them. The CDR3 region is CASRGFPGNTIYF. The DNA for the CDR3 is TGCGCCAGCCGGGGATTCCCTGGAAACACCATATATTTT.

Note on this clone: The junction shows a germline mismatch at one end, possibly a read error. CDR3 in amino acids: CASSSPTGGTDTQYF. The CDR3 DNA reads as TGTGCCAGCAGTTCCCCGACAGGGGGCACTGATACGCAGTATTTT. This rearrangement joins TRBV27 to TRBJ2-3; 10 nucleotides match TRBD1. The CDR3 totals 15 residues. Germline CDR1 is MNHEY and CDR2 is SMNVEV (reference sequence).

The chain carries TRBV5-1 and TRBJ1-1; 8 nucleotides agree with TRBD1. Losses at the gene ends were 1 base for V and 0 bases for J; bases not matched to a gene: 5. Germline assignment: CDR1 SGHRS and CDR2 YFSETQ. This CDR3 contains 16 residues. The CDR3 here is CASSLKTGAMNTEAFF. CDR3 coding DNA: TGCGCCAGCAGCTTGAAGACAGGGGCTATGAACACTGAAGCTTTCTTT.

The CDR3 protein is CSASAGGGTFDTQYF. Here the CDR3 DNA reads TGCAGTGCCAGTGCCGGCGGGGGTACTTTCGATACGCAGTATTTT. The rearrangement uses TRBV20-1 and TRBJ2-3, with 7 bases that match TRBD2. CDR1 is DFQATT and CDR2 is SNEGSKA in the germline V gene (reference sequence). V lost 6 bases to trimming and J lost 6 bases; unmatched junction nucleotides: 15. This CDR3 is 15 amino acids long.

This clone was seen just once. CDR3 in amino acids: CASARQGQEETQYF. As DNA, the CDR3 is TGTGCCAGCGCCCGACAGGGTCAGGAAGAGACCCAGTACTTC. This chain uses TRBV5-4 with TRBJ2-5, with TRBD1 matching 7 bases. The CDR3 is 14 amino acids. Germline V gene lookup returns CDR1 SGHNT and CDR2 YYREEE (reference sequence). V dropped 7 bases and J dropped 3; count of bases not matched to a gene: 9.